This is a list of T cell receptor beta chains from one sample in a study of T cell responses to AZD1222 COVID-19 vaccine. This table comes from immunoSEQ multiplex PCR, and its TCRdb copy is limited to in-frame clones, with some not included. Of 100,000 to 150,000 clones detected, roughly 84% appear once; the ten largest clones hold roughly a quarter. Here the sequenced sample was peripheral blood, taken 28 days after the second AZD1222 dose. The receptors here all came from an adult who received the AZD1222 COVID-19 vaccine. Both conserved end residues are part of each CDR3. A D gene is named only where the DNA matches it firmly. Not all rows give a size; the values are once, few, many and, for expanded clones, a class.

CDR3,DNA,J,size,V,D
CASSQSINRGTGELFF,TGTGCCAGCAGCCAATCGATCAACAGGGGCACCGGGGAGCTGTTTTTT,TRBJ2-2,NA,TRBV9,TRBD1
CASSRVRASEAFF,TGCGCCAGCAGTCGAGTCAGGGCCTCCGAAGCTTTCTTT,TRBJ1-1,NA,TRBV5-1,NA
CASRTRTGGDEQYF,TGTGCCAGCAGAACCCGCACGGGCGGGGACGAGCAGTACTTC,TRBJ2-7,NA,TRBV28,NA
CASSLTMGPTGELFF,TGTGCCAGCAGCTTAACGATGGGGCCCACCGGGGAGCTGTTTTTT,TRBJ2-2,NA,TRBV7-3,NA
CASSLGIASNYGYTF,TGCGCCAGCAGCTTGGGGATAGCTTCCAACTATGGCTACACCTTC,TRBJ1-2,few,TRBV5-1,NA
CASSSGRSSGNTIYF,TGTGCCAGCAGCTCTGGACGGTCCTCTGGAAACACCATATATTTT,TRBJ1-3,once,TRBV7-2,NA
CASSAVAGGLNEQFF,TGTGCCAGCAGCGCCGTAGCGGGGGGGCTCAATGAGCAGTTCTTC,TRBJ2-1,few,TRBV7-3,TRBD2
CATQSTEGREFGYGYTF,TGTGCCACCCAGTCGACCGAAGGCAGGGAATTTGGCTATGGCTACACCTTC,TRBJ1-2,NA,TRBV27,NA
CATGHQYNEQFF,TGTGCCACGGGACACCAATACAATGAGCAGTTCTTC,TRBJ2-1,NA,TRBV6-5,NA
CSASRLAGNTGELFF,TGCAGTGCTAGTCGGCTAGCGGGGAACACCGGGGAGCTGTTTTTT,TRBJ2-2,NA,TRBV20-1,TRBD2
CASSPGLADYEQYF,TGTGCCAGCAGCCCCGGACTAGCGGACTACGAGCAGTACTTC,TRBJ2-7,NA,TRBV3-1/TRBV3-2,TRBD2
CASSQLPPTGGEKLFF,TGCGCCAGCAGCCAGCTGCCCCCGACAGGGGGAGAAAAACTGTTTTTT,TRBJ1-4,NA,TRBV4-3,TRBD1
CATSRDRGHTGELFF,TGTGCCACCAGCAGAGATCGGGGACACACCGGGGAGCTGTTTTTT,TRBJ2-2,NA,TRBV15,NA
CASRPPTGYGYTF,TGTGCCAGCAGACCCCCTACAGGGTATGGCTACACCTTC,TRBJ1-2,NA,TRBV5-4,NA